This is a list of T cell receptor beta chains from one sample in a study of blood T cell repertoires in COVID-19. Clones were read by immunoSEQ multiplex PCR, and TCRdb kept only the in-frame ones, dropping some. This repertoire shows around 380,000 clones, more than 75% found once; its top ten account for under 1.5%. The material sequenced was PBMCs or T cells enriched from blood (not recorded which). The receptors were gathered from a man between 25 and 39 years old who had recovered from COVID-19. Both conserved end residues are part of each CDR3. D genes are given only for firm matches. The size of a clone is reported for some rows only, either as once, few or many, or as a class for expanded clones.

>few|16|.|TRBJ1-3|TRBV18
TGTGCCAGCTCACACCCCCGCGGGGGACTGCGGAACACCATATATTTT
CASSHPRGGLRNTIYF
>.|14|TRBD1|TRBJ1-4|TRBV28
TGTGCCAGCAGTTCGGGACAGGGAAACGAAAAACTGTTTTTT
CASSSGQGNEKLFF
>.|15|TRBD1|TRBJ1-1|TRBV4-1
TGCGCCAGCAGCCAAAAAGGGACAGGGGGGTCTGAAGCTTTCTTT
CASSQKGTGGSEAFF
>.|16|TRBD1|TRBJ1-4|TRBV13
TGTGCCAGCAGCGGCAACAGGGGAACAACTAATGAAAAACTGTTTTTT
CASSGNRGTTNEKLFF
>.|16|TRBD1|TRBJ1-1|TRBV5-1
TGCGCCAGCAGCCCTACCACCGGGACAGGGCCCACTGAAGCTTTCTTT
CASSPTTGTGPTEAFF
>.|14|.|TRBJ2-2|TRBV7-8
TGTGCCAGCAGCTTAGAGGCGGCGACCGGGGAGCTGTTTTTT
CASSLEAATGELFF
>.|13|.|TRBJ2-6|TRBV6-5
TGTGCCAGCAGAGGGGCTGGGGCCAACGTCCTGACTTTC
CASRGAGANVLTF
>.|15|TRBD1|TRBJ2-5|TRBV5-1
TGCGCCAGCAGCCCACTACAGGGGGCAACGGAGACCCAGTACTTC
CASSPLQGATETQYF
>.|15|TRBD1|TRBJ2-5|TRBV24-1
TGTGCCACCAGTGACAAGACAGGGGCCGGGGAGACCCAGTACTTC
CATSDKTGAGETQYF
>.|16|TRBD2|TRBJ2-3|TRBV4-2
TGTGCCAGCAGCCAAGATCTAGCGGTGAGCACAGATACGCAGTATTTT
CASSQDLAVSTDTQYF
>.|14|TRBD1|TRBJ1-5|TRBV10-3
TGTGCCATCAGCGACAGGGGAGAGAGTCAGCCCCAGCATTTT
CAISDRGESQPQHF
>once|15|TRBD2|TRBJ2-3|TRBV27
TGTGCCAGCAGTATTAGCGGGGGGGGAACAGATACGCAGTATTTT
CASSISGGGTDTQYF
>few|14|.|TRBJ2-2|TRBV18
TGTGCCAGCTCACGGAGCGCGAACACCGGGGAGCTGTTTTTT
CASSRSANTGELFF
>.|16|TRBD2|TRBJ2-3|TRBV3-1/TRBV3-2
TGTGCCAGCAGGAAAAGAGGGGGGACTAGCGCAGATACGCAGTATTTT
CASRKRGGTSADTQYF
>.|13|.|TRBJ1-5|TRBV29-1
TGCAGCGTCGCTTCAGGGCGCGGCCAGCCCCAGCATTTT
CSVASGRGQPQHF
>.|14|.|TRBJ2-3|TRBV4-1
TGCGCCAGCAGCCAAGGGGGCCGGCCAGATACGCAGTATTTT
CASSQGGRPDTQYF
>.|18|TRBD2|TRBJ2-2|TRBV4-1
TGCGCCAGCAGCCCCTATTTGGGTAGCGGGGCCCAAGGCGGGGAGCTGTTTTTT
CASSPYLGSGAQGGELFF
>.|15|TRBD1|TRBJ1-3|TRBV10-2
TGCGCCAGCAGGACAGGGGAATCAACTGGAAACACCATATATTTT
CASRTGESTGNTIYF
>.|14|TRBD2|TRBJ2-1|TRBV29-1
TGCAGCGTCGGAGCGGGGCCACCCTACAATGAGCAGTTCTTC
CSVGAGPPYNEQFF
>.|15|TRBD1|TRBJ1-5|TRBV6-6
TGTGCCACCGCCGGGACAGGTCCGACCAATCAGCCCCAGCATTTT
CATAGTGPTNQPQHF
>.|12|.|TRBJ2-5|TRBV2
TGTGCCAGCACCGAGGATTCGGAGACCCAGTACTTC
CASTEDSETQYF
>.|13|.|TRBJ1-2|TRBV5-1
TGCGCCAGCAGCTTGGCCCCCCGGGGTGGCTACACCTTC
CASSLAPRGGYTF
>.|17|.|TRBJ1-2|TRBV30
TGTGCCTGGAGTTCCAACTCCCGACCTACCGGGATCTATGGCTACACCTTC
CAWSSNSRPTGIYGYTF
>.|18|.|TRBJ1-3|TRBV13
TGTGCCAGCAGCTTAGGGCAGACCGGGACTCTGCGGGGAAACACCATATATTTT
CASSLGQTGTLRGNTIYF
>.|15|.|TRBJ1-2|TRBV9
TGTGCCAGCAGCGGAGGGGAGGGGCTGGTTTATGGCTACACCTTC
CASSGGEGLVYGYTF
>.|15|.|TRBJ2-1|TRBV12-5
TGTGCTAGTGGTTTGGTAATGGCAGGGCCGAGCGAGCAGTTCTTC
CASGLVMAGPSEQFF
>.|13|.|TRBJ2-7|TRBV10-2
TGCGCCAGCAGTGAGTCTTTACTCTACGAGCAGTACTTC
CASSESLLYEQYF
>.|13|.|TRBJ1-2|TRBV7-9
TGTGCCAGCAGCCAGGGGTCTGCAGCTAGCTACACCTTC
CASSQGSAASYTF
>.|14|TRBD2|TRBJ2-5|TRBV11-3
TGTGCCAGCAGCCCCCGACTAGCGGGGGGCCACCGGTACTTC
CASSPRLAGGHRYF
>.|15|TRBD1|TRBJ1-1|TRBV4-3
TGCGCCAGCAGCCAAGTGGACAGGGCAGGCACTGAAGCTTTCTTT
CASSQVDRAGTEAFF
>.|17|TRBD1|TRBJ1-2|TRBV19
TGTGCCAGTAGGGGTAACGTGGGACAGCTTGTTAACTATGGCTACACCTTC
CASRGNVGQLVNYGYTF
>.|15|TRBD1|TRBJ1-1|TRBV18
TGTGCCAGCTCACCTCCGGGACAGCTGAACACTGAAGCTTTCTTT
CASSPPGQLNTEAFF
>.|14|TRBD1|TRBJ1-2|TRBV5-4
TGTGCCAGCAGCGTGCCGACAGGGGGCCTTGGCTACACCTTC
CASSVPTGGLGYTF
>.|16|TRBD2|TRBJ2-7|TRBV4-1
TGCGCCAGCAGCCAAGATAGGCTAGCGGGGGGTTACGAGCAGTACTTC
CASSQDRLAGGYEQYF
>.|15|TRBD2|TRBJ2-2|TRBV10-3
TGTGCCACTGAGACTAGCGGGGGGAAATCCGGGGAGCTGTTTTTT
CATETSGGKSGELFF
>.|13|.|TRBJ1-5|TRBV13
TGTGCCAGCAGCTCCGGTGCGGCTCAGCCCCAGCATTTT
CASSSGAAQPQHF
>.|15|.|TRBJ1-5|TRBV4-2
TGTGCCAGCAGCCAAGAAGGAGGGTCGGATCAGCCCCAGCATTTT
CASSQEGGSDQPQHF
>once|15|TRBD1|TRBJ2-5|TRBV5-6
TGTGCCAGCAGCTTGGGACAGGGGTACCAAGAGACCCAGTACTTC
CASSLGQGYQETQYF
>.|13|.|TRBJ1-1|TRBV30
TGTGCCTGGAGTAAGGCAGGGCTAACTGAAGCTTTCTTT
CAWSKAGLTEAFF
>.|15|TRBD1|TRBJ1-5|TRBV6-2/TRBV6-3
TGTGCCAGCAGTCCCAGACAGGGGGGATATCAGCCCCAGCATTTT
CASSPRQGGYQPQHF
>.|21|TRBD2|TRBJ2-5|TRBV3-1/TRBV3-2
TGTGCCAGCAGCCCACCTGTTTGGTGTGCGGGGGGGGTAGGGCCTCAAGAGACCCAGTACTTC
CASSPPVWCAGGVGPQETQYF
>.|12|.|TRBJ1-4|TRBV29-1
TGCAGCGCTATCTCTGCTAATGAAAAACTGTTTTTT
CSAISANEKLFF
>.|14|TRBD1|TRBJ1-5|TRBV5-1
TGCGCCAGCAGCGATGGACAGGGGAATCAGCCCCAGCATTTT
CASSDGQGNQPQHF
>.|16|TRBD2|TRBJ2-7|TRBV15
TGTGCCACCAGCAGTCATACTAGCGGGGGTCCCTACGAGCAGTACTTC
CATSSHTSGGPYEQYF
>once|14|TRBD1|TRBJ1-1|TRBV4-1
TGCGCCAGCAGCCGAGGACAGGGAAACACTGAAGCTTTCTTT
CASSRGQGNTEAFF